These T cell receptor beta chains were read from a single sample in a study of blood T cell repertoires in COVID-19. Sequencing used immunoSEQ multiplex PCR; TCRdb keeps in-frame clones, though not all of them. The table includes 250,000 to 300,000 clones, around four fifths detected once. Sequences were obtained from peripheral blood. These receptor sequences come from an elderly man with acute or convalescent COVID-19. CDR3s include the opening cysteine and the closing phenylalanine or tryptophan. Fields, in order: J gene, V gene, D gene, clone size, CDR3 protein, CDR3 DNA. A D gene is named only where the DNA matches it firmly. A row's size may be missing; if present it is once, few, many or a size class.

j_gene: TRBJ2-7; v_gene: TRBV6-2/TRBV6-3; d_gene: TRBD1; abundance: .; CDR3aa: CASSYSTDRGDYEQYF; CDR3nt: TGTGCCAGCAGTTACTCGACGGACAGGGGGGACTACGAGCAGTACTTC
j_gene: TRBJ2-5; v_gene: TRBV7-2; d_gene: .; abundance: .; CDR3aa: CASSTALQETQYF; CDR3nt: TGTGCCAGCTCTACTGCTTTACAAGAGACCCAGTACTTC
j_gene: TRBJ2-5; v_gene: TRBV5-4; d_gene: .; abundance: few; CDR3aa: CASSLGLPSHETQYF; CDR3nt: TGTGCCAGCAGCTTGGGGCTTCCCTCCCACGAGACCCAGTACTTC
j_gene: TRBJ2-5; v_gene: TRBV3-1/TRBV3-2; d_gene: .; abundance: .; CDR3aa: CASSQAGTRLLETQYF; CDR3nt: TGTGCCAGCAGCCAAGCCGGGACAAGGCTCCTAGAGACCCAGTACTTC
j_gene: TRBJ1-6; v_gene: TRBV4-2; d_gene: .; abundance: .; CDR3aa: CASSGGKGGSPLHF; CDR3nt: TGTGCCAGCAGCGGGGGGAAAGGCGGTTCACCCCTCCACTTT
j_gene: TRBJ1-4; v_gene: TRBV2; d_gene: TRBD1; abundance: .; CDR3aa: CASSRGPNEKLFF; CDR3nt: TGTGCCAGCAGTAGGGGGCCTAATGAAAAACTGTTTTTT
j_gene: TRBJ2-1; v_gene: TRBV2; d_gene: TRBD2; abundance: .; CDR3aa: CASSAGLAGVFYNEQFF; CDR3nt: TGTGCCAGCAGCGCGGGACTAGCGGGTGTTTTCTACAATGAGCAGTTCTTC
j_gene: TRBJ2-3; v_gene: TRBV2; d_gene: .; abundance: once; CDR3aa: CASREGPATDTQYF; CDR3nt: TGTGCCAGCAGGGAGGGCCCAGCCACAGATACGCAGTATTTT
j_gene: TRBJ2-5; v_gene: TRBV6-5; d_gene: .; abundance: few; CDR3aa: CASSYLEWETQYF; CDR3nt: TGTGCCAGCAGCTACCTTGAGTGGGAGACCCAGTACTTC
j_gene: TRBJ1-1; v_gene: TRBV6-5; d_gene: TRBD1; abundance: .; CDR3aa: CASSYGQGSAEAFF; CDR3nt: TGTGCCAGCAGTTACGGACAGGGGTCGGCGGAAGCTTTCTTT
j_gene: TRBJ2-1; v_gene: TRBV9; d_gene: TRBD2; abundance: few; CDR3aa: CASSARTSGGPYNEQFF; CDR3nt: TGTGCCAGCAGCGCCAGGACTAGCGGGGGTCCCTACAATGAGCAGTTCTTC
j_gene: TRBJ2-3; v_gene: TRBV5-4; d_gene: TRBD2; abundance: .; CDR3aa: CASSPGASGGVMYTQYF; CDR3nt: TGTGCCAGCAGCCCGGGGGCTAGCGGGGGAGTAATGTATACGCAGTATTTT
j_gene: TRBJ1-4; v_gene: TRBV28; d_gene: .; abundance: .; CDR3aa: CASRSSGVGEKLFF; CDR3nt: TGTGCCAGCAGGTCCTCAGGGGTTGGTGAAAAACTGTTTTTT
j_gene: TRBJ2-1; v_gene: TRBV10-2; d_gene: TRBD1; abundance: .; CDR3aa: CASSGEPGQGKFF; CDR3nt: TGCGCCAGCAGTGGGGAACCGGGACAGGGGAAGTTCTTC
j_gene: TRBJ2-5; v_gene: TRBV5-1; d_gene: TRBD1; abundance: .; CDR3aa: CASGQGTQETQYF; CDR3nt: TGCGCCAGCGGACAGGGAACACAAGAGACCCAGTACTTC
j_gene: TRBJ1-1; v_gene: TRBV10-3; d_gene: .; abundance: once; CDR3aa: CAIAARELTEAFF; CDR3nt: TGTGCCATAGCAGCTAGGGAGCTCACTGAAGCTTTCTTT
j_gene: TRBJ2-5; v_gene: TRBV7-2; d_gene: TRBD2; abundance: .; CDR3aa: CASSLVDGGWETQYF; CDR3nt: TGTGCCAGCAGCTTAGTTGACGGGGGGTGGGAGACCCAGTACTTC
j_gene: TRBJ2-2; v_gene: TRBV3-1/TRBV3-2; d_gene: .; abundance: .; CDR3aa: CASSQVESTGELFF; CDR3nt: TGTGCCAGCAGCCAAGTGGAGTCCACCGGGGAGCTGTTTTTT
j_gene: TRBJ1-2; v_gene: TRBV19; d_gene: .; abundance: .; CDR3aa: CASSKGPGYGYTF; CDR3nt: TGTGCCAGTAGTAAGGGGCCAGGCTATGGCTACACCTTC
j_gene: TRBJ2-3; v_gene: TRBV24-1; d_gene: TRBD2; abundance: .; CDR3aa: CATSDPSGGTDTQYF; CDR3nt: TGTGCCACCAGTGACCCTAGCGGGGGAACAGATACGCAGTATTTT
j_gene: TRBJ2-1; v_gene: TRBV9; d_gene: TRBD2; abundance: few; CDR3aa: CASSASGSSYNEQFF; CDR3nt: TGTGCCAGCAGCGCGAGCGGGAGCTCCTACAATGAGCAGTTCTTC
j_gene: TRBJ2-1; v_gene: TRBV15; d_gene: TRBD1; abundance: .; CDR3aa: CATSRAGTGPYNEQFF; CDR3nt: TGTGCCACCAGCAGGGCCGGGACAGGTCCCTACAATGAGCAGTTCTTC
j_gene: TRBJ1-4; v_gene: TRBV27; d_gene: TRBD1; abundance: few; CDR3aa: CASSKGQLNEKLFF; CDR3nt: TGTGCCAGCAGTAAGGGACAGCTTAATGAAAAACTGTTTTTT
j_gene: TRBJ1-1; v_gene: TRBV19; d_gene: .; abundance: .; CDR3aa: CASRPTVLDTEAFF; CDR3nt: TGTGCCAGTCGCCCCACTGTGCTGGACACTGAAGCTTTCTTT
j_gene: TRBJ2-4; v_gene: TRBV6-5; d_gene: .; abundance: .; CDR3aa: CASSYGQGIAKNIQYF; CDR3nt: TGTGCCAGCAGTTACGGGCAGGGGATAGCCAAAAACATTCAGTACTTC
j_gene: TRBJ1-2; v_gene: TRBV29-1; d_gene: TRBD1; abundance: .; CDR3aa: CSVAIGQGPRYGYTF; CDR3nt: TGCAGCGTCGCTATAGGACAGGGCCCTCGGTATGGCTACACCTTC
j_gene: TRBJ2-1; v_gene: TRBV19; d_gene: .; abundance: .; CDR3aa: CASSKDFSSYNEQFF; CDR3nt: TGTGCCAGTAGTAAGGACTTTTCCTCCTACAATGAGCAGTTCTTC
j_gene: TRBJ1-1; v_gene: TRBV12-3/TRBV12-4; d_gene: .; abundance: .; CDR3aa: CASSLSSEAFF; CDR3nt: TGTGCCAGCAGTTTGAGTTCTGAAGCTTTCTTT
j_gene: TRBJ1-6; v_gene: TRBV11-2; d_gene: TRBD1; abundance: few; CDR3aa: CASSLVVQGAPRYNSPLHF; CDR3nt: TGTGCCAGCAGCTTAGTTGTACAGGGGGCACCCCGCTATAATTCACCCCTCCACTTT
j_gene: TRBJ1-4; v_gene: TRBV7-8; d_gene: .; abundance: .; CDR3aa: CASSLHGSGEKLFF; CDR3nt: TGTGCCAGCAGCTTACATGGGAGCGGTGAAAAACTGTTTTTT
j_gene: TRBJ2-4; v_gene: TRBV5-4; d_gene: .; abundance: once; CDR3aa: CASSYTGAKNIQYF; CDR3nt: TGTGCCAGCAGCTACACAGGGGCCAAAAACATTCAGTACTTC
j_gene: TRBJ2-3; v_gene: TRBV15; d_gene: .; abundance: once; CDR3aa: CATSREFLAADTQYF; CDR3nt: TGTGCCACCAGCAGAGAATTCCTAGCTGCCGATACGCAGTATTTT
j_gene: TRBJ2-5; v_gene: TRBV2; d_gene: TRBD1; abundance: .; CDR3aa: CASSVGTGEYF; CDR3nt: TGTGCCAGCAGTGTAGGGACAGGGGAGTACTTC
j_gene: TRBJ2-2; v_gene: TRBV5-1; d_gene: TRBD1; abundance: .; CDR3aa: CASSSGQGAGTGELFF; CDR3nt: TGCGCCAGCAGCTCGGGCCAGGGGGCGGGCACCGGGGAGCTGTTTTTT
j_gene: TRBJ2-7; v_gene: TRBV28; d_gene: .; abundance: few; CDR3aa: CASSLGQGKYEQYF; CDR3nt: TGTGCCAGCAGTTTGGGGCAGGGGAAGTACGAGCAGTACTTC
j_gene: TRBJ2-4; v_gene: TRBV29-1; d_gene: TRBD2; abundance: .; CDR3aa: CSVEDLLAGGPSENIQYF; CDR3nt: TGCAGCGTTGAAGATCTCCTAGCGGGGGGGCCGAGCGAAAACATTCAGTACTTC
j_gene: TRBJ2-3; v_gene: TRBV3-1/TRBV3-2; d_gene: TRBD1; abundance: .; CDR3aa: CASSLGTGGDTQYF; CDR3nt: TGTGCCAGCAGCCTTGGGACAGGAGGGGATACGCAGTATTTT
j_gene: TRBJ1-2; v_gene: TRBV7-6; d_gene: .; abundance: .; CDR3aa: CASSLGTGANYGYTF; CDR3nt: TGTGCCAGCAGCTTAGGAACAGGTGCTAACTATGGCTACACCTTC
j_gene: TRBJ2-5; v_gene: TRBV5-1; d_gene: TRBD1; abundance: .; CDR3aa: CASSHGQGQETQYF; CDR3nt: TGCGCCAGCAGCCACGGACAGGGCCAAGAGACCCAGTACTTC
j_gene: TRBJ2-2; v_gene: TRBV10-1; d_gene: .; abundance: .; CDR3aa: CASSETRNTGELFF; CDR3nt: TGCGCCAGCAGTGAGACTCGGAACACCGGGGAGCTGTTTTTT
j_gene: TRBJ2-4; v_gene: TRBV28; d_gene: TRBD1; abundance: .; CDR3aa: CASSPQGAKNIQYF; CDR3nt: TGTGCCAGCAGTCCACAGGGGGCCAAAAACATTCAGTACTTC
j_gene: TRBJ1-3; v_gene: TRBV3-1/TRBV3-2; d_gene: .; abundance: .; CDR3aa: CASSRSGGHSGNTIYF; CDR3nt: TGTGCCAGCAGCCGATCAGGAGGCCACTCTGGAAACACCATATATTTT